A single sample gave rise to the 15 T cell receptor beta chains below, sequenced in a study of CD8 T cells in Susac syndrome. An amount of RNA that ranged from roughly 0.5 to 1 ug was reverse transcribed with random hexamers. TCRdb reanalysed the immunoSEQ multiplex PCR reads using MiXCR and keeps one entry per CDR3 protein. Found here are about 200,000 distinct CDR3 sequences, roughly 91% of them singletons; the top ten hold about 0.1%. The sample was CD4+ T cells from PBMCs. The receptors shown here come from a human donor with Susac syndrome.

The rearrangement joins TRBV7-2 to TRBJ2-5, with 10 bases identical to TRBD2. Germline V gives CDR1 SGHTA, CDR2 FQGNSA. The CDR3 is 15 amino acids. Trimming removed 5 bases from V and 2 bases from J; junction bases left unmatched: 5. CDR3 loop: CASSLGLARQETQYF. In DNA, the CDR3 is TGTGCCAGCAGCCTGGGACTAGCGCGTCAAGAGACCCAGTACTTC.

The rearrangement uses TRBV9 and TRBJ2-5; 8 bases are a match to TRBD2. CDR1 and CDR2 (germline): SGDLS, YYNGEE. The CDR3 is 15 residues long. The junction had 8 bases not matched to a gene; V was cut back by 3 bases and J by 4 bases. CDR3 sequence (DNA): TGTGCCAGCAGCGCCCAACTAGCGGAGGTAGAGACCCAGTACTTC. This translates into CASSAQLAEVETQYF.

V and J are TRBV18 and TRBJ1-4; D unclear. V was cut by 1 base and J by 7 bases, with 16 bases left in between. The CDR3 is 16 amino acids. Germline V gene data show CDR1 as KGHSH and CDR2 as LQKENI. The CDR3 nucleotides read TGTGCCAGCTCACCACTTTGGTCTGACCAGACTGAAAAACTGTTTTTT. As protein: CASSPLWSDQTEKLFF.

The chain combines TRBV27 with TRBJ2-3, with D unresolved. The ends were cut back, 4 bases at V and 3 bases at J, with 26 bases in the middle. Germline CDR1 and CDR2: MNHEY and SMNVEV (reference sequence). The CDR3 is 19 amino acids. As DNA, the CDR3 is TGTGCCAGCAGTTCGATGCCACACGCTAGGTTAGGAAAGACAGATACGCAGTATTTT. This sequence encodes CASSSMPHARLGKTDTQYF.

The DNA of the CDR3 is TGTGCCAGCACCCGTTTGGGCCTCAACATTCAGTACTTC. Its translation: CASTRLGLNIQYF. This chain connects TRBV7-9 to TRBJ2-4; D gene ambiguous. Trimming shortened V by 7 bases and J by 7 bases, and 14 bases separated the two germline ends. CDR1 and CDR2 (germline): SEHNR, FQNEAQ (reference sequence). The CDR3 has 13 residues.

J is TRBJ2-3 and V is TRBV2; D gene uncertain. V lost 3 bases and J 0 bases, leaving 13 bases between the germline ends. CDR1 is SNHLY, CDR2 FYNNEI, per germline. This CDR3 spans 16 amino acids. CDR3 sequence (DNA): TGTGCCAGCAGTGACTACAGCTCCTCTAGCACAGATACGCAGTATTTT. Amino acid sequence: CASSDYSSSSTDTQYF. Full variable domain (outside the CDR3, taken from reference TRBV2 and TRBJ2-3): EPEVTQTPSHQVTQMGQEVILRCVPISNHLYFYWYRQILGQKVEFLVSFYNNEISEKSEIFDDQFSVERPDGSNFTLKIRSTKLEDSAMYFCASSDYSSSSTDTQYFGPGTRLTVL.

The chain uses TRBV11-2 and TRBJ2-5, with 9 positions matching TRBD1. With V trimmed by 0 bases and J by 2 bases, 4 bases remained unmatched. The CDR3 totals 16 residues. Germline CDR1 and CDR2: SGHAT and FQNNGV. This chain's CDR3 is CASSLDRTGVQETQYF. In DNA, the CDR3 is TGTGCCAGCAGCTTAGATAGGACAGGGGTACAAGAGACCCAGTACTTC.

The count of this clonotype is one. This sequence joins TRBV28 and TRBJ2-2; possibly TRBD1 for D (6 bases). CDR1 MDHEN and CDR2 SYDVKM come from the germline V gene. Deletions cut 4 bases from V and 5 bases from J, with 14 bases between. The CDR3 sequence is 15 residues long. The CDR3, as DNA: TGTGCCAGCAGTTCCGGACAGTATTGGACCGGGGAGCTGTTTTTT. It specifies CASSSGQYWTGELFF.

The rearrangement joins TRBV4-1 to TRBJ2-1; 7 bases map to TRBD2. This CDR3 region has 16 residues. V shed 6 bases and J 3 bases; nucleotides not matched to a gene: 11. Germline CDR1 is MGHRA and CDR2 is YSYEKL. The CDR3 loop is CASRPQTGTNYNEQFF. The CDR3 region has the DNA TGCGCCAGCAGACCTCAAACCGGGACTAACTACAATGAGCAGTTCTTC.

The gene calls are TRBV29-1 and TRBJ2-7; unclear D gene. Trimming shortened V by 4 bases and J by 1 base, and 8 bases separated the two germline ends. The CDR3 consists of 12 residues. Germline CDR1 reads SQVTM; CDR2 reads ANQGSEA. The CDR3 sequence: CSVVTVSYEQYF. CDR3 nucleotide sequence: TGCAGCGTTGTAACAGTATCCTACGAGCAGTACTTC.

The chain uses TRBV20-1 and TRBJ2-3; the D gene is possibly TRBD2 (6 bases). CDR3 length: 14 residues. The V gene's germline CDR1 is DFQATT and CDR2 SNEGSKA (reference sequence). Trimming pared 1 base from V and 6 bases from J, leaving 14 bases between. The CDR3 DNA reads as TGCAGTGCTAGAGGAATGGAGGGGACCGATACGCAGTATTTT. This codes for CSARGMEGTDTQYF.

The chain carries TRBV18 and TRBJ1-2; D is uncertain. The CDR3 has 13 residues. Trimming took off 0 bases at V and 7 bases at J, with 9 bases between the two ends. Germline V gives CDR1 KGHSH, CDR2 LQKENI. CDR3 coding DNA: TGTGCCAGCTCACCACCAATCCGGGCTGGCTACACCTTC. This sequence encodes CASSPPIRAGYTF.

The CDR3 spells CASSEAGYELFF. CDR3 DNA sequence: TGTGCCAGCAGTGAAGCTGGATACGAGCTGTTTTTT. The chain is built from TRBV2 and TRBJ2-2; D unclear. Germline CDR1 reads SNHLY; CDR2 reads FYNNEI. The V end was cut by 0 bases, the J end by 11 bases, with 7 bases between. The CDR3 runs to 12 residues. Filled out from reference TRBV2 and TRBJ2-2, the complete variable domain reads EPEVTQTPSHQVTQMGQEVILRCVPISNHLYFYWYRQILGQKVEFLVSFYNNEISEKSEIFDDQFSVERPDGSNFTLKIRSTKLEDSAMYFCASSEAGYELFFGEGSRLTVL.

In this sample, this clonotype turned up once. The chain couples TRBV11-2 to TRBJ1-4; 7 bases match TRBD1. Germline CDR1 SGHAT, CDR2 FQNNGV. CDR3 length: 16 residues. Germline trimming cut 5 bases from V and 4 bases from J; bases unmatched to any gene: 10. DNA of the CDR3: TGTGCCAGCAGCCCCGGGACAGAGCAGTTTAATGAAAAACTGTTTTTT. It is translated as CASSPGTEQFNEKLFF.

The rearrangement uses TRBV5-4 and TRBJ2-7; 11 bases match TRBD2. The V segment lost 0 bases and the J segment 6 bases; nucleotides outside the gene matches: 5. The CDR3 is 15 amino acids. In germline, CDR1 is SGHNT, CDR2 YYREEE (reference sequence). CDR3 sequence reads: CASSLETSGVTEQYF. CDR3 coding DNA: TGTGCCAGCAGCTTGGAGACTAGCGGGGTTACCGAGCAGTACTTC.